Listed below are T cell receptor beta chains from one sample, sequenced in a study of T cell changes during pregnancy in multiple sclerosis. Profiled with immunoSEQ multiplex PCR; TCRdb holds only in-frame clones, not every one. The table includes 75,000 to 100,000 clones, 85% to 95% detected once. This sample comprised peripheral blood, obtained after pregnancy. The origin of the receptors is a female donor with multiple sclerosis, enrolled in a pregnancy study. CDR3s include the opening cysteine and the closing phenylalanine or tryptophan. The D gene is left open where the match is weak. The size entry is marked missing in some rows and otherwise reads once, few, many or a size class.

v_gene: TRBV30
d_gene: NA
j_gene: TRBJ1-1
abundance: NA
CDR3nt: TGTGCCTGGAGTCGGGACACTGAAGCTTTCTTT
CDR3aa: CAWSRDTEAFF

v_gene: TRBV27
d_gene: NA
j_gene: TRBJ1-2
abundance: NA
CDR3nt: TGTGCCAGCAGTCTAACAGGGTACTATGGCTACACCTTC
CDR3aa: CASSLTGYYGYTF

v_gene: TRBV6-6
d_gene: TRBD1
j_gene: TRBJ1-1
abundance: NA
CDR3nt: TGTGCCAGCCAGACAGGGGGCGAAGCTTTCTTT
CDR3aa: CASQTGGEAFF

v_gene: TRBV6-6
d_gene: NA
j_gene: TRBJ1-3
abundance: once
CDR3nt: TGTGCCAGCAGTTACGTTTTGAGGAACACCATATATTTT
CDR3aa: CASSYVLRNTIYF

v_gene: TRBV5-1
d_gene: NA
j_gene: TRBJ2-1
abundance: NA
CDR3nt: TGCGCCAGCAGCTTGGACAGGGTAGGGATGAATGAGCAGTTCTTC
CDR3aa: CASSLDRVGMNEQFF

v_gene: TRBV2
d_gene: NA
j_gene: TRBJ1-1
abundance: once
CDR3nt: TGTGCCAGCAGTGAACAGGTGAACACTGAAGCTTTCTTT
CDR3aa: CASSEQVNTEAFF

v_gene: TRBV2
d_gene: NA
j_gene: TRBJ2-2
abundance: NA
CDR3nt: TGTGCCAGCTATACCGGGGAGCTGTTTTTT
CDR3aa: CASYTGELFF

v_gene: TRBV5-1
d_gene: NA
j_gene: TRBJ2-5
abundance: NA
CDR3nt: TGCGCCAGCAGCTTGGAAACAGAGATTCAAGAGACCCAGTACTTC
CDR3aa: CASSLETEIQETQYF

v_gene: TRBV7-2
d_gene: NA
j_gene: TRBJ1-6
abundance: NA
CDR3nt: TGTGCCAGCAGCCTGGACCGAGGGAGTTGGACCCTCCACTTT
CDR3aa: CASSLDRGSWTLHF

v_gene: TRBV19
d_gene: NA
j_gene: TRBJ2-1
abundance: NA
CDR3nt: TGTGCCAGTAGGTTGTGGGCCAGCTCCTACAATGAGCAGTTCTTC
CDR3aa: CASRLWASSYNEQFF

v_gene: TRBV6-5
d_gene: NA
j_gene: TRBJ1-5
abundance: NA
CDR3nt: TGTGCCAGCGGCGTAACAGGGACCCAGCCCCAGCATTTT
CDR3aa: CASGVTGTQPQHF

v_gene: TRBV30
d_gene: NA
j_gene: TRBJ2-1
abundance: NA
CDR3nt: TGTGCCTGGAGTGTAGAAAGTTTGGCTTACCACGTGAAGAATGAGCAGTTCTTC
CDR3aa: CAWSVESLAYHVKNEQFF

v_gene: TRBV9
d_gene: NA
j_gene: TRBJ2-1
abundance: NA
CDR3nt: TGTGCCAGCAGCGTGGACGACAGGATCTCCTACAATGAGCAGTTCTTC
CDR3aa: CASSVDDRISYNEQFF

v_gene: TRBV11-2
d_gene: NA
j_gene: TRBJ2-2
abundance: NA
CDR3nt: TGTGCCAGCAGCTTAGACCCAGGGGTGGCCGGGGAGCTGTTTTTT
CDR3aa: CASSLDPGVAGELFF

v_gene: TRBV5-4
d_gene: TRBD1
j_gene: TRBJ1-2
abundance: NA
CDR3nt: TGTGCCAGCAGCGCCCTTATACAGGGGCCCAAAGGCTACACCTTC
CDR3aa: CASSALIQGPKGYTF

v_gene: TRBV30
d_gene: TRBD2
j_gene: TRBJ2-2
abundance: NA
CDR3nt: TGTGCCTGGAGACCGGGACTAGCGGGGGGCGGGGAGCTGTTTTTT
CDR3aa: CAWRPGLAGGGELFF

v_gene: TRBV27
d_gene: NA
j_gene: TRBJ2-1
abundance: few
CDR3nt: TGTGCCAGCAGTTTATCCTTTTACAATGAGCAGTTCTTC
CDR3aa: CASSLSFYNEQFF

v_gene: TRBV10-3
d_gene: TRBD1
j_gene: TRBJ1-2
abundance: once
CDR3nt: TGTGCCATCAGGGGACAGGGGTTGGGTGGCTACACCTTC
CDR3aa: CAIRGQGLGGYTF

v_gene: TRBV7-8
d_gene: TRBD1
j_gene: TRBJ1-3
abundance: NA
CDR3nt: TGTGCCAGCAGCTTAGTATGGACAGGCTCGTCTGGAAACACCATATATTTT
CDR3aa: CASSLVWTGSSGNTIYF

v_gene: TRBV4-3
d_gene: TRBD2
j_gene: TRBJ2-3
abundance: NA
CDR3nt: TGCGCCAGCAGCCAAGAACTAGCGGGCGACACAGATACGCAGTATTTT
CDR3aa: CASSQELAGDTDTQYF

v_gene: TRBV18
d_gene: NA
j_gene: TRBJ2-2
abundance: once
CDR3nt: TGTGCCAGCTCACCCAGGGGTCCCCCAGACACCGGGGAGCTGTTTTTT
CDR3aa: CASSPRGPPDTGELFF

v_gene: TRBV4-3
d_gene: TRBD1
j_gene: TRBJ1-1
abundance: NA
CDR3nt: TGCGCCAGCAGCCAAGGGATTAGGGGGACAGGGATTCCGAACACTGAAGCTTTCTTT
CDR3aa: CASSQGIRGTGIPNTEAFF

v_gene: TRBV7-6
d_gene: NA
j_gene: TRBJ2-7
abundance: NA
CDR3nt: TGTGCCAGCAGCTTAAGCGGGTCCAACTCCTACGAGCAGTACTTC
CDR3aa: CASSLSGSNSYEQYF

v_gene: TRBV4-1
d_gene: TRBD2
j_gene: TRBJ2-3
abundance: NA
CDR3nt: TGCGCCAGCAGCCCCGGGACTAGCGGCACAGATACGCAGTATTTT
CDR3aa: CASSPGTSGTDTQYF